The 11 T cell receptor beta chains given below trace back to one sample, sequenced in a study of blood T cell repertoires in COVID-19 (dated by TCRdb to between 2020 and 2021). Libraries came from the immunoSEQ multiplex PCR assay. TCRdb mirrors the immuneACCESS table, restricted to in-frame sequences. Some clones are absent from its copies; in checked studies, under half trace to an unresolved V gene, and the reason for the others is unknown. A total of about 170,000 clones appear in this sample, 65% to 85% of them only once. Of the sample, 2.5% to 3.5% is held by the ten largest clones. The specimen sequenced was peripheral blood. The source of these receptors is a woman in her fifties or sixties with acute or convalescent COVID-19.

This clone appeared a few times. Relative to the germline gene, one junction end is altered; a read error may explain this. The CDR3 is CASSQDRGNTGELFF. CDR3 coding DNA: TGTGCTAGCAGTCAGGACAGGGGGAACACCGGGGAGCTGTTTTTT. J is TRBJ2-2 and V is TRBV7-7; 9 nucleotides line up with TRBD1. The CDR3 extends over 15 amino acids. Germline CDR1 and CDR2: SSHAT and FNYEAQ (reference sequence). The whole variable domain, filled in from reference TRBV7-7 and TRBJ2-2, reads GAGVSQSPRYKVTKRGQDVTLRCDPISSHATLYWYQQALGQGPEFLTYFNYEAQPDKSGLPSDRFSAERPEGSISTLTIQRTEQRDSAMYRCASSQDRGNTGELFFGEGSRLTVL.

V usage is TRBV15 and J usage is TRBJ1-3; D uncertain. The germline V gene has CDR1 LNHNV and CDR2 YYDKDF (reference sequence). Trimming removed 0 bases from V and 0 bases from J, with 6 bases in between. There are 15 residues in the CDR3. In DNA, the CDR3 is TGTGCCACCAGCAGAGAAACAGTCTCTGGAAACACCATATATTTT. Translating gives CATSRETVSGNTIYF.

The V and J genes are TRBV18 and TRBJ2-1; tentative D call: TRBD2 (6 bases). The CDR3 contains 16 residues. V was shortened by 3 bases and J by 3 bases, with 15 bases between the two germline ends. The V gene's germline CDR1 is KGHSH and CDR2 LQKENI. CDR3 region: CASSPGGQSLYNEQFF. CDR3 DNA: TGTGCCAGCTCACCCGGAGGGCAGAGCCTCTACAATGAGCAGTTCTTC.

The rearrangement joins TRBV19 to TRBJ1-5, with 7 bases lining up with TRBD1. V was pared by 2 bases and J by 0 bases, with 4 bases of the junction left unmatched. The CDR3 runs 16 residues. Germline loops: CDR1 LNHDA, CDR2 SQIVND (reference sequence). The DNA of the CDR3 is TGTGCCAGTAGTATAAGGGGGACAGTTAGCAATCAGCCCCAGCATTTT. This codes for CASSIRGTVSNQPQHF.

The chain links TRBV3-1 (or the pseudogene TRBV3-2) to TRBJ1-5; 7 bases align to TRBD1. Germline CDR1 is LGHDT and CDR2 is YNNKEL (reference sequence). The CDR3 runs to 15 residues. V gave up 0 bases and J gave up 4 bases; unmatched junction bases: 3. CDR3 sequence: CASSQDSRGNQPQHF. The CDR3 region has the DNA TGTGCCAGCAGCCAAGATTCCAGGGGGAATCAGCCCCAGCATTTT.

V is TRBV12-3 or TRBV12-4 and J is TRBJ2-1; D gene uncertain. Trimming took off 6 bases at V and 7 bases at J, with 4 bases between the two ends. The CDR3 is 10 residues long. CDR3 sequence reads: CASSSNEQFF. In DNA form, the CDR3 reads TGTGCCAGCAGCTCGAATGAGCAGTTCTTC.

In this sample, this clone turned up a few times. The rearrangement joins TRBV30 to TRBJ1-6, with TRBD1 as a possible D gene (5 bases). Germline-derived CDR1 and CDR2 are GTSNPN and SVGIG (reference sequence). V was pared by 4 bases and J by 10 bases, with 14 bases between. This CDR3 is 13 amino acids long. The CDR3 region is CAWIQGPGSPLHF. The CDR3 DNA sequence: TGTGCCTGGATCCAGGGCCCAGGGTCACCCCTCCACTTT.

CDR3 loop: CASSLGTSGGTSTDTQYF. CDR3 DNA: TGTGCCAGCAGCTTGGGGACTAGCGGGGGGACTAGCACAGATACGCAGTATTTT. The gene calls are TRBV5-4 and TRBJ2-3; 14 positions agree with TRBD2. The CDR3 sequence is 18 residues long. V lost 0 bases to trimming and J lost 0 bases; unmatched junction nucleotides: 3. Germline values: CDR1 SGHNT, CDR2 YYREEE (reference sequence).

This clone was found a few times. The J gene is TRBJ2-2, the V gene TRBV19; D remains unclear. V shed 9 bases and J shed 1 base, with 9 bases lying between them. Germline V gene lookup returns CDR1 LNHDA and CDR2 SQIVND (reference sequence). This CDR3 contains 13 residues. This CDR3 reads CASLTQNTGELFF. CDR3 in DNA: TGTGCCAGCCTCACACAGAACACCGGGGAGCTGTTTTTT.

The chain links TRBV4-3 to TRBJ1-5, with D hard to call. Trimming removed 0 bases from V and 3 bases from J, with 6 bases in between. The CDR3 runs 14 residues. Germline CDR1 LGHNA, CDR2 YSLEER. The CDR3, as DNA: TGCGCCAGCAGCCAAGATCCCTTCAATCAGCCCCAGCATTTT. This codes for CASSQDPFNQPQHF.

The J gene is TRBJ1-1, the V gene TRBV5-1; D remains ambiguous. This CDR3 has 16 residues. Germline V gene data show CDR1 as SGHRS and CDR2 as YFSETQ. Trimming took 0 bases from V and 2 from J, leaving 14 bases between them. The CDR3 nucleotides read TGCGCCAGCAGCTTGGGACTCCGAGTCCCTAACACTGAAGCTTTCTTT. Its translation: CASSLGLRVPNTEAFF.